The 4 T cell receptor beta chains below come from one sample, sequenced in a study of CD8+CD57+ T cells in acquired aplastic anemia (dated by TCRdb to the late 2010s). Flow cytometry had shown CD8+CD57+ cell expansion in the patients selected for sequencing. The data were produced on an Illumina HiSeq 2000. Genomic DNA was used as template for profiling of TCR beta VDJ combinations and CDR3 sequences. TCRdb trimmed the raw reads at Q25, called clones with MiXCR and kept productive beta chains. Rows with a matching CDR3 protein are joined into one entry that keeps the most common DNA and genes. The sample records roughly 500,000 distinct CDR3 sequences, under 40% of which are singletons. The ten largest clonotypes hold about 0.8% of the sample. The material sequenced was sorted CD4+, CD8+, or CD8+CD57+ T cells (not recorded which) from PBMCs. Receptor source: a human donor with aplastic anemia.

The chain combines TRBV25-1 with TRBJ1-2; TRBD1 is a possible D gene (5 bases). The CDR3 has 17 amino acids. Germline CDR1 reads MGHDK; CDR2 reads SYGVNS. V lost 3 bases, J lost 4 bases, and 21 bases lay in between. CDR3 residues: CASSDLAGVEGFYGYTF. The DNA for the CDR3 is TGTGCCAGCAGTGACCTAGCTGGGGTGGAGGGGTTCTATGGCTACACCTTC.

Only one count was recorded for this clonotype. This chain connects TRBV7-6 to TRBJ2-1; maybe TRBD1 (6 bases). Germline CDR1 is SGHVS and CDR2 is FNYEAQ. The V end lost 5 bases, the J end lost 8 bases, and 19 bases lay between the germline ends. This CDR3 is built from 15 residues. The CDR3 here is CASSLTPGQGYEQFF. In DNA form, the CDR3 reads TGTGCCAGCAGCCTAACACCGGGACAAGGTTATGAGCAGTTCTTC.

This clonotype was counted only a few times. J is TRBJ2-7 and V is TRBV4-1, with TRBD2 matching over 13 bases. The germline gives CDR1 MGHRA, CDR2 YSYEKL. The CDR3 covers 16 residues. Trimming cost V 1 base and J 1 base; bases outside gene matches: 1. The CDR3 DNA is TGCGCCAGCAGCCAAGCGGGACTAGCGGGATCCTACGAGCAGTACTTC. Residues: CASSQAGLAGSYEQYF.

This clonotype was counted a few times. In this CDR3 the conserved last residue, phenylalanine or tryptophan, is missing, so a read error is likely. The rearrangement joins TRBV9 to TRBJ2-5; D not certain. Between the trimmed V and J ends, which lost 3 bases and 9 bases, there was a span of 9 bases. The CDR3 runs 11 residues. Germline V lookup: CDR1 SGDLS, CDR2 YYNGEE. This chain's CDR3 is CASSGVGAQYS. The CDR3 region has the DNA TGTGCCAGCAGCGGGGTTGGGGCCCAGTACTCC.